These 23 T cell receptor beta chains came from one sample sequenced in a study of cytomegalovirus exposure and HLA in healthy donors. The PCR used 60 Vbeta and 13 Jbeta primers. Assay: immunoSEQ multiplex PCR; the TCRdb copy retains only in-frame clones and omits some. Of 150,000 to 200,000 clones detected, 80% to 85% appear once; the ten largest clones hold 8.5%. The specimen was PBMCs. The receptors originated from a male donor in good health and CMV-seropositive.

Here the CDR3 DNA reads TGTGCCAGCTCAACGACCCCGGACAGTTCCTCTGGAAACACCATATATTTT. Protein: CASSTTPDSSSGNTIYF. J is TRBJ1-3 and V is TRBV18, with D possibly matching TRBD1 (6 bases). The CDR3 is 17 residues long. The V end was cut by 5 bases, the J end by 0 bases, with 17 bases between. Germline CDR1 KGHSH, CDR2 LQKENI.

The V and J genes are TRBV11-2 and TRBJ2-5; 11 bases are shared with TRBD2. The closer fit of TRBJ2-7 to the DNA end suggests the J call may be wrong. The CDR3 totals 16 residues. Germline V gene data show CDR1 as SGHAT and CDR2 as FQNNGV. Here the CDR3 DNA reads TGTGCCAGCAGCCCCGTCACTAGCGGGAGTCCCTACGAGCAGTACTTC. Translation gives CASSPVTSGSPYEQYF.

The chain carries TRBV7-8 and TRBJ1-1; D may be TRBD1 (6 bases). CDR3 size: 16 residues. The germline gives CDR1 SGHVS, CDR2 FQNEAQ. Between the trimmed V and J ends, which lost 0 bases and 4 bases, there was a span of 15 bases. CDR3 loop: CASSLALFQGSTEAFF. CDR3 in DNA: TGTGCCAGCAGCTTAGCACTCTTTCAGGGGAGCACTGAAGCTTTCTTT.

This clone was detected only a few times. The chain recombines TRBV6-1 with TRBJ2-7; TRBD2 matches at 8 bases. Germline CDR1 and CDR2: MNHNS and SASEGT. There are 13 residues in the CDR3. The trim removed 4 bases at V and 4 bases at J, leaving 3 bases unmatched. CDR3 amino acids: CASSGGGFYEQYF. DNA of the CDR3: TGTGCCAGCAGTGGCGGGGGGTTTTACGAGCAGTACTTC.

The rearrangement links TRBV5-4 to TRBJ2-5; 8 bases are shared with TRBD2. The CDR3 runs to 14 residues. With V trimmed by 2 bases and J by 3 bases, 3 bases remained unmatched. Germline values: CDR1 SGHNT, CDR2 YYREEE (reference sequence). CDR3 bases: TGTGCCAGCAGCTTTGGTAGCGGGGAAGAGACCCAGTACTTC. Translation gives CASSFGSGEETQYF.

In the case of this clone: Additional DNA sequences in this sample encode the identical CDR3. For the CDR3, the DNA is TGTGCCAGTAGTATACTAGCGGCTAGCACAGATACGCAGTATTTT. Its translation is CASSILAASTDTQYF. V is TRBV19 and J is TRBJ2-3; 7 bases match TRBD2. Per the germline V gene, CDR1 is LNHDA and CDR2 is SQIVND (reference sequence). Trimming took 2 bases from V and 0 from J; bases not matched to a gene: 2. CDR3 size: 15 residues.

This clone was counted only a few times. The chain joins TRBV6-1 to TRBJ2-7; 7 nucleotides match TRBD2. Germline-derived CDR1 and CDR2 are MNHNS and SASEGT. The CDR3 totals 13 residues. V trimming: 7 bases; J trimming: 0 bases; junction bases outside the gene matches: 3. CDR3: CASKRGPSYEQYF. The CDR3 bases are TGTGCCAGCAAGCGGGGCCCCTCCTACGAGCAGTACTTC.

This clone was counted only a few times. The rearrangement uses TRBV4-2 and TRBJ1-3, with a possible D match to TRBD1 (5 bases). Trimming took 4 bases from V and 0 from J, leaving 19 bases between them. This CDR3 spans 18 amino acids. Germline V gene data show CDR1 as LGHNA and CDR2 as YNFKEQ. This CDR3 is CASSLGGQIISSGNTIYF. DNA for the CDR3: TGTGCCAGCAGCCTGGGGGGTCAAATCATCTCCTCTGGAAACACCATATATTTT.

The chain recombines TRBV14 with TRBJ2-7; the match to TRBD1 covers 9 bases. Germline V gene lookup returns CDR1 SGHDN and CDR2 FVKESK. J was trimmed by 2 bases and V by 4 bases; bases with no gene match: 0. The CDR3 runs 13 residues. The CDR3 DNA follows: TGTGCCAGCAGCCGGGACAGGGCCTACGAGCAGTACTTC. Its protein is CASSRDRAYEQYF.

CDR3 sequence reads: CAWSVLGDTQYF. In DNA, the CDR3 is TGTGCCTGGAGTGTACTCGGAGATACGCAGTATTTT. The chain carries TRBV30 and TRBJ2-3; D is ambiguous. Germline lookup yields CDR1 GTSNPN and CDR2 SVGIG (reference sequence). The CDR3 is made up of 12 amino acids. V was pared by 0 bases and J by 5 bases, with 6 bases between.

The chain is built from TRBV9 and TRBJ1-1; the match to TRBD1 covers 11 bases. Unmatched junction bases numbered 8, after V lost 3 bases and J lost 7 bases. Looked up from germline, CDR1 is SGDLS and CDR2 is YYNGEE. CDR3 length: 15 residues. CDR3 sequence: CASSAGQGAIVEAFF. Written as DNA, the CDR3 is TGTGCCAGCAGCGCCGGACAGGGGGCGATTGTTGAAGCTTTCTTT.

In DNA, the CDR3 is TGTGCCATCAGTGCGGGAGACAGGGCCTATGAAAAACTGTTTTTT. This sequence encodes CAISAGDRAYEKLFF. The chain joins TRBV10-3 to TRBJ1-4; 7 bases agree with TRBD1. The CDR3 totals 15 residues. With V trimmed by 4 bases and J by 6 bases, 8 bases remained unmatched. The germline CDR1 and CDR2 sequences are ENHRY and SYGVKD.

V is TRBV28 and J is TRBJ2-2; no firm D call. The CDR3 contains 11 residues. Germline V gene lookup returns CDR1 MDHEN and CDR2 SYDVKM. The ends were cut back, 7 bases at V and 6 bases at J, with 6 bases in the middle. In DNA form, the CDR3 reads TGTGCCAGCATCGGGTCCGGGGAGCTGTTTTTT. Its translation is CASIGSGELFF.

The V gene is TRBV5-1, the J gene TRBJ1-2; 11 positions agree with TRBD1. The CDR3 consists of 16 residues. V lost 0 bases to trimming and J lost 3 bases; unmatched junction nucleotides: 4. CDR1 SGHRS and CDR2 YFSETQ come from the germline V gene. The DNA of the CDR3 is TGCGCCAGCAGCTTGGGGACAGGGGGCTTGGACTATGGCTACACCTTC. Its translation is CASSLGTGGLDYGYTF. The full variable domain, completed using reference TRBV5-1 and TRBJ1-2, is KAGVTQTPRYLIKTRGQQVTLSCSPISGHRSVSWYQQTPGQGLQFLFEYFSETQRNKGNFPGRFSGRQFSNSRSEMNVSTLELGDSALYLCASSLGTGGLDYGYTFGSGTRLTVV.

The chain is built from TRBV29-1 and TRBJ2-7; 11 bases map to TRBD1. The CDR3 runs to 17 residues. The germline gives CDR1 SQVTM, CDR2 ANQGSEA. Trimming took 4 bases from V and 5 from J; bases not matched to a gene: 16. The CDR3 region has the DNA TGCAGCGTTGTAGGAAAGAGGCGTGGACAGGGGGCACACGAGCAGTACTTC. Protein sequence: CSVVGKRRGQGAHEQYF.

V usage is TRBV6-5 and J usage is TRBJ2-7; tentative D call: TRBD2 (7 bases). The CDR3 contains 13 residues. The ends were cut back, 6 bases at V and 5 bases at J, with 14 bases in the middle. From germline, CDR1 is MNHEY and CDR2 SVGAGI. The CDR3, as DNA: TGTGCCAGCAGAGACACAGGGAGGGACGAGCAGTACTTC. This sequence encodes CASRDTGRDEQYF.

This rearrangement joins TRBV7-8 to TRBJ2-7; TRBD1 matches at 7 bases. Germline-derived CDR1 and CDR2 are SGHVS and FQNEAQ. The CDR3 totals 15 residues. V gave up 6 bases and J gave up 0 bases; unmatched junction bases: 8. The CDR3 nucleotides are TGTGCCAGCAGAGCTGGACAGGCGTACTCCTACGAGCAGTACTTC. Translation gives CASRAGQAYSYEQYF.

The CDR3 reads CASSQEQFFNQPQHF. Written as DNA, the CDR3 is TGTGCCAGCAGCCAAGAGCAGTTCTTTAATCAGCCCCAGCATTTT. The chain has TRBV4-2 and TRBJ1-5; D gene unclear. V was trimmed by 0 bases and J by 4 bases, leaving 10 bases between them. CDR1 and CDR2 (germline): LGHNA, YNFKEQ. The CDR3 runs to 15 residues.

The V call is TRBV9, the J call TRBJ1-1, with no clear D. Germline V CDR1 and CDR2: SGDLS, YYNGEE. V was pared by 7 bases and J by 1 base, with 17 bases between. The CDR3 runs to 15 residues. CDR3 sequence reads: CASGLAPAGNTEAFF. CDR3 nucleotide sequence: TGTGCCAGCGGCTTAGCCCCCGCCGGGAACACTGAAGCTTTCTTT.

This clone was detected only a few times. This sequence joins TRBV30 and TRBJ1-5; TRBD1 is a possible D gene (6 bases). V was shortened by 5 bases and J by 9 bases, with 17 bases between the two germline ends. CDR1 GTSNPN and CDR2 SVGIG come from the germline V gene (reference sequence). The CDR3 has 13 amino acids. CDR3 DNA sequence: TGTGCCTGGTCGGACAGTTCTTTGGGGCCCCAGCATTTT. Translating gives CAWSDSSLGPQHF.

This chain uses TRBV27 with TRBJ1-2; 9 nucleotides match TRBD1. The V gene's germline CDR1 is MNHEY and CDR2 SMNVEV (reference sequence). V was pared by 5 bases and J by 2 bases, with 3 bases of the junction left unmatched. The length of the CDR3 is 14 residues. This chain's CDR3 is CASSPDRGNYGYTF. DNA of the CDR3: TGTGCCAGCAGTCCGGACAGGGGAAACTATGGCTACACCTTC.

This clone came up once. This rearrangement joins TRBV6-1 to TRBJ2-7, with D possibly being TRBD1 (5 bases). The ends were cut back, 6 bases at V and 0 bases at J, with 15 bases in the middle. Per germline, CDR1 MNHNS and CDR2 SASEGT. The CDR3 covers 15 residues. The DNA of the CDR3 is TGTGCCAGCAGGTCGATTGGGGCAGTCTCCTACGAGCAGTACTTC. Translating it yields CASRSIGAVSYEQYF.

V gene TRBV5-1 combines with J gene TRBJ1-6; 10 nucleotides align to TRBD1. V lost 4 bases, J lost 3 bases, and 4 bases stayed unmatched. The germline CDR1 and CDR2 sequences are SGHRS and YFSETQ. The CDR3 contains 16 residues. The DNA of the CDR3 is TGCGCCAGCAGCCCCGGGGACAGGGGCTATAATTCACCCCTCCACTTT. Protein product: CASSPGDRGYNSPLHF. Drawing the rest from reference TRBV5-1 and TRBJ1-6, the complete variable domain is KAGVTQTPRYLIKTRGQQVTLSCSPISGHRSVSWYQQTPGQGLQFLFEYFSETQRNKGNFPGRFSGRQFSNSRSEMNVSTLELGDSALYLCASSPGDRGYNSPLHFGNGTRLTVT.